Listed here are 3 T cell receptor beta chains from one sample, sequenced in a study of T cell responses to AZD1222 COVID-19 vaccine. Sequencing used immunoSEQ multiplex PCR; TCRdb keeps in-frame clones, though not all of them. The sample contains over 45,000 clones, around 85% of which appear only once. Sequenced here: peripheral blood, sampled on day 0 of MenACWY control vaccination. These receptors originate from an adult in good health.

CDR3 protein: CASSPGGGSPAKNIQYF. In DNA, the CDR3 is TGTGCCAGCAGCCCAGGGGGGGGGAGTCCAGCCAAAAACATTCAGTACTTC. V usage is TRBV11-3 and J usage is TRBJ2-4; TRBD1 or TRBD2 may be the D gene (7 bases each). The CDR3 sequence is 17 residues long. Germline V CDR1 and CDR2: SGHNT, YENEEA. V was pared by 5 bases and J by 0 bases, with 17 bases between.

For the CDR3, the DNA is TGTGCCAGTAGCACGCAGGGACAGGGATTTGCCGGGGAGCTGTTTTTT. This encodes CASSTQGQGFAGELFF. The chain is built from TRBV19 and TRBJ2-2, with 9 bases that match TRBD1. Trimming at V came to 6 bases and at J to 6 bases, leaving 11 bases not matched to a gene. The CDR3 loop spans 16 amino acids. Germline V gene data show CDR1 as LNHDA and CDR2 as SQIVND (reference sequence).

This clone came up once. This sequence joins TRBV4-1 and TRBJ2-3; TRBD2 agrees at 8 bases. Per germline, CDR1 MGHRA and CDR2 YSYEKL. Losses at the gene ends were 2 bases for V and 1 base for J; bases not matched to a gene: 11. The CDR3 consists of 18 residues. CDR3 nucleotide sequence: TGCGCCAGCAGCCAATCCAGGGCCCCAGCGGGGGGCACAGATACGCAGTATTTT. This translates into CASSQSRAPAGGTDTQYF.